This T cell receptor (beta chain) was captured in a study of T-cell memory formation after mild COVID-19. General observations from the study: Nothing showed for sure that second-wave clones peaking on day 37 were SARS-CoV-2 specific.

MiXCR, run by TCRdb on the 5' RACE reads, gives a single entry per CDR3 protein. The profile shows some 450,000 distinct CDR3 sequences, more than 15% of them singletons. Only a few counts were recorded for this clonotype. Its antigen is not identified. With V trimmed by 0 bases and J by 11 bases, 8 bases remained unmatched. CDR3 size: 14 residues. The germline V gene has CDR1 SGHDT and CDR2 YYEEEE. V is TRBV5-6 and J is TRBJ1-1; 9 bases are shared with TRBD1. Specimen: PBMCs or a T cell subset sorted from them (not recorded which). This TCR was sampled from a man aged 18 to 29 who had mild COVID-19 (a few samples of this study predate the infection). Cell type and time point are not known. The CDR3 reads CASSLDRGRDFAFF. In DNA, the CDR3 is TGTGCCAGCAGCTTGGACAGGGGGCGAGATTTTGCTTTCTTT.